The entry below describes one T cell receptor beta chain. This sample was included in a study of graft-versus-host responses after intestinal transplantation. In the study overall: Anti-thymocyte globulin served as induction for all recipients, who then took tacrolimus and steroids for three to four years.

The CDR3 sequence is 14 residues long. The V gene's germline CDR1 is SNHLY and CDR2 FYNNEI. V lost 2 bases, J lost 5 bases, and 9 bases lay in between. The table came from immunoSEQ multiplex PCR; TCRdb's copy has only in-frame clones and leaves some out. Of 95,000 to 100,000 clones in the sample, roughly 83% were seen once. The chain joins TRBV2 to TRBJ2-2, with D hard to call. The TCR comes from a human patient who received an intestinal transplant, so some T cells may come from the graft donor. Sequencing used PBMCs, obtained 255 days after intestinal transplant. The CDR3 is CASSEMGRTGELFF. The CDR3 nucleotides read TGTGCCAGCAGTGAAATGGGAAGGACCGGGGAGCTGTTTTTT. The entire variable domain, with the rest obtained from reference TRBV2 and TRBJ2-2, is as follows: EPEVTQTPSHQVTQMGQEVILRCVPISNHLYFYWYRQILGQKVEFLVSFYNNEISEKSEIFDDQFSVERPDGSNFTLKIRSTKLEDSAMYFCASSEMGRTGELFFGEGSRLTVL.